This is a list of T cell receptor beta chains from one sample in a study of shared clonotypes between healthy human individuals. Sequencing was performed with immunoSEQ multiplex PCR; in TCRdb, only in-frame clones are kept and a portion is missing. The table includes roughly 2.6 million clones, 85% to 95% detected once. The sample consisted of naive CD4+ T cells sorted from blood. These receptor sequences come from a man between 18 and 35 years old in good health. Both conserved end residues are part of each CDR3.

j_call,v_call,cdr3_aa
TRBJ1-4,TRBV5-6,CASSLGANEKLFF
TRBJ2-2,TRBV7-7,CASTLGTPTNTGELFF
TRBJ2-7,TRBV6-5,CASRRNPDSYEQYF
TRBJ1-5,TRBV7-2,CATRLSNQPQHF
TRBJ1-6,TRBV18,CASSRIKGDSPLHF
TRBJ2-1,TRBV5-1,CASSIGTSGRAYNEQFF
TRBJ2-7,TRBV6-6,CASSYTGTSDYEQYF
TRBJ1-1,TRBV7-9,CASSIIGTGVNTEAFF
TRBJ2-3,TRBV5-4,CASSLDGLTQYF
TRBJ1-5,TRBV7-8,CASSPPGRNQPQHF
TRBJ1-1,TRBV11-2,CASSLDYRNTEAFF
TRBJ1-5,TRBV7-2,CASSIMTGGQGQPQHF
TRBJ1-6,TRBV28,CASTGGKGAYNSPLHF
TRBJ2-5,TRBV4-2,CASSQEGGPQETQYF
TRBJ2-7,TRBV2,CASSPSPYEQYF
TRBJ2-3,TRBV11-2,CASRIRIPGQGTDTQYF
TRBJ2-3,TRBV5-6,CASSLGRESTDTQYF
TRBJ1-6,TRBV6-6,CASRPTGQGNNSPLHF
TRBJ2-7,TRBV6-5,CASSSQTGTAAYEQYF
TRBJ1-5,TRBV28,CASSLGGQPQHF
TRBJ1-5,TRBV7-9,CASSFPGGDQPQHF
TRBJ1-5,TRBV5-4,CASSLGTGEQPQHF
TRBJ1-2,TRBV7-8,CASSSQSNYGYTF
TRBJ1-6,TRBV4-2,CASSQDVGQGVSPLHF
TRBJ2-1,TRBV7-8,CASSRQRTEQFF
TRBJ2-7,TRBV5-1,CASSLGGNPSSYEQYF
TRBJ2-7,TRBV12-5,CASGSWTSFSGEQYF
TRBJ2-3,TRBV18,CASSPLEVDTQYF
TRBJ2-4,TRBV10-3,CAISESGSVEGAKNIQYF
TRBJ1-2,TRBV30,CAWADRGAYGYTF
TRBJ2-7,TRBV4-1,CASSLPGQGYEQYF
TRBJ1-1,TRBV7-9,CASSSSGTGGWNTEAFF
TRBJ1-2,TRBV2,CASSELNYGYTF
TRBJ1-4,TRBV28,CASSLSDRGWEKLFF
TRBJ2-4,TRBV4-1,CASSARDRDGLNAKNIQYF
TRBJ2-5,TRBV15,CATSRGRETQYF
TRBJ1-1,TRBV5-6,CASSLVNSDTEAFF
TRBJ2-3,TRBV19,CASSMGSNLDTQYF
TRBJ2-7,TRBV6-1,CASGTGVYEQYF
TRBJ2-1,TRBV5-1,CASSVRDGSNEQFF
TRBJ2-7,TRBV19,CASSKGPTSGRYEQYF
TRBJ2-7,TRBV7-2,CASSLTGGESGEQYF
TRBJ1-6,TRBV5-1,CASSSLQEGSPLHF
TRBJ2-3,TRBV6-1,CASKGLAAHTQYF
TRBJ1-6,TRBV5-1,CASTVGQAVYSPLHF
TRBJ1-4,TRBV11-2,CASSLDGRPTNEKLFF